This entry concerns a single T cell receptor beta chain. Its antigen is as yet unknown. This record belongs to a study of siplizumab effects on memory and regulatory T cells. Per individual sample, 100,000 or so TCR templates were assayed. TCRdb's table, derived via immunoSEQ multiplex PCR, lists solely in-frame clones and lacks some. This table holds roughly 120,000 clones, about 94% found once. Study-wide results and caveats: Where siplizumab was present, mappable alloreactive CD4+ clones averaged around 70% Treg-derived, compared with about 25% in controls. A minor share of alloreactive clones matched unstimulated subsets.

The V gene's germline CDR1 is GTSNPN and CDR2 SVGIG (reference sequence). There are 12 residues in the CDR3. Between the trimmed V and J ends, which lost 0 bases and 7 bases, there was a span of 9 bases. Sequences were obtained from non-Treg CD4+ T cells sorted from blood. The origin of this receptor is a human donor in good health. This chain uses TRBV30 with TRBJ1-2; D is ambiguous. Here the CDR3 DNA reads TGTGCCTGGAGTGTCAGTGGACCTGGCTACACCTTC. It specifies CAWSVSGPGYTF.